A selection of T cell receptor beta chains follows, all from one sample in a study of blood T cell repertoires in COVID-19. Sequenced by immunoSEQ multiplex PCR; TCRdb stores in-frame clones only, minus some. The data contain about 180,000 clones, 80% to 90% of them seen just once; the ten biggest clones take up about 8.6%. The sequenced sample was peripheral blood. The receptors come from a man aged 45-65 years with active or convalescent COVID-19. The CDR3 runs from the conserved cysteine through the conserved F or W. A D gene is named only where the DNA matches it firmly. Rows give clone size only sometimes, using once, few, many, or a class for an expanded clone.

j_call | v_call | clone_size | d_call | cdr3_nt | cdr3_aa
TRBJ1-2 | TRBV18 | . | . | TGTGCCAGCTCACCAATGGGGCAGGGGAACTATGGCTACACCTTC | CASSPMGQGNYGYTF
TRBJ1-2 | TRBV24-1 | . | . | TGTGCCACCAGTGGAGGGATTCCCTATGGCTACACCTTC | CATSGGIPYGYTF
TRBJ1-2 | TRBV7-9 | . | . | TGTGCCAGCAGCTTAGTTCCAGGGGACCCCTATGGCTACACCTTC | CASSLVPGDPYGYTF
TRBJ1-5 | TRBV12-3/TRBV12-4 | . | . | TGTGCCAGCAGCCCTGTTATGAGTCAGCCCCAGCATTTT | CASSPVMSQPQHF
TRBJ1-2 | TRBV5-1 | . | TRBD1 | TGCGCCAGCAGCTTGCCGACAGGGACCATCGACTATGGCTACACCTTC | CASSLPTGTIDYGYTF
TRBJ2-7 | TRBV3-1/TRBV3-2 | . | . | TGTGCCAGCAGCCAAGATCCACGGGAAACCTACGAGCAGTACTTC | CASSQDPRETYEQYF
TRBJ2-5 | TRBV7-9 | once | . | TGTGCCAGCAGCTCTGGGGGCATGGAGACCCAGTACTTC | CASSSGGMETQYF
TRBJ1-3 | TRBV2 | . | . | TGTGCTGTTCATGGAGGGGTGAACTCTGGAAACACCATATATTTT | CAVHGGVNSGNTIYF
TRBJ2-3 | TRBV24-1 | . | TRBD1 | TGTGCCACCAGTGATTTTGGACAGGGGTCCAGTGATACGCAGTATTTT | CATSDFGQGSSDTQYF
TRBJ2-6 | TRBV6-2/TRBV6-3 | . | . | TGTGCCAGCAGTTCTCGACAGGTTCAATCTGGGGCCAACGTCCTGACTTTC | CASSSRQVQSGANVLTF
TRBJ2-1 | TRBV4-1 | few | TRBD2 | TGCGCCAGCAGCCAAGGCCTACTAGCGGGAGGGCCACTAGAGCAGTTCTTC | CASSQGLLAGGPLEQFF
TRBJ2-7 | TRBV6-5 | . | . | TGTGCCAGCAGTTACGCCGTCGCAGGGGCAGCCTACGAGCAGTACTTC | CASSYAVAGAAYEQYF
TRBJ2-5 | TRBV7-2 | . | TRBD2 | TGTGCCAGCAGCTTGGGAGCGGGGGCCGGGGAGACCCAGTACTTC | CASSLGAGAGETQYF
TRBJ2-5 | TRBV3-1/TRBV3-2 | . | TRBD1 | TGTGCCAGCAGCCAAGGGGGCTTCAACAGGGGATGGGAGACCCAGTACTTC | CASSQGGFNRGWETQYF
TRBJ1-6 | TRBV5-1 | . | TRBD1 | TGCGCCAGCAGGTCCGGCCAGGGGGATTCACCCCTCCACTTT | CASRSGQGDSPLHF
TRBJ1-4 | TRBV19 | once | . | TGTGCCAGTAGTATAAACGTGTGGGGTGGCAGAGGGAAACTGTTTTTT | CASSINVWGGRGKLFF
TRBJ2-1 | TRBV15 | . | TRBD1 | TGTGCCACCAGCGGAGATAGAGGGGGCAACTACAATGAGCAGTTCTTC | CATSGDRGGNYNEQFF
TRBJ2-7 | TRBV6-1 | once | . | TGTGCCAGCAGTGAAGGTGAGGAGCAGTACTTC | CASSEGEEQYF
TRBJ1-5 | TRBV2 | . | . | TGTGCCAGCTCTGACAGGCAAAATCAGCCCCAGCATTTT | CASSDRQNQPQHF
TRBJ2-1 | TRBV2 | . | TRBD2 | TGTGCCACCTCGGGAGGGCTAGGTGATGAGCAGTTCTTC | CATSGGLGDEQFF
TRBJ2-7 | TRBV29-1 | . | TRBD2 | TGCAGCGGCCTACTAGCGGGGGGCTCCTACGAGCAGTACTTC | CSGLLAGGSYEQYF
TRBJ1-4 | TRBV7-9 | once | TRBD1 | TGTGCCAGCAGCTTAGGGACAGGCTATAATGAAAAACTGTTTTTT | CASSLGTGYNEKLFF
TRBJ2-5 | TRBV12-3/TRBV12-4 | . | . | TGTGCCAGCAGTTTGATTAGCGAAGAGACCCAGTACTTC | CASSLISEETQYF
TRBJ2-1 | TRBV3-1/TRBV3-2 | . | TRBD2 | TGTGCCAGCAGCCCCACGGGGGGAAAATACAATGAGCAGTTCTTC | CASSPTGGKYNEQFF
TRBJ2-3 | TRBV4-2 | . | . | TGTGCCAGCAGCCAAGAAGTGGGGGCGGTAGATACGCAGTATTTT | CASSQEVGAVDTQYF
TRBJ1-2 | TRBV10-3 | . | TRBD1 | TGTGCCATCAGTGAGTCGACAGGGGCAACCTATGGCTACACCTTC | CAISESTGATYGYTF
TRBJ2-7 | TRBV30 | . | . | TGTGCCTGGAATGACCCAGGGGAAACCTACGAGCAGTACTTC | CAWNDPGETYEQYF
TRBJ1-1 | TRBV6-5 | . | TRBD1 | TGTGCCAGCAGTTACGGGACAGGCTGGATCACTGAAGCTTTCTTT | CASSYGTGWITEAFF
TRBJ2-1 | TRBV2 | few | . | TGTGCCAGCAGTGATGACCCAAGGGGTGAGCAGTTCTTC | CASSDDPRGEQFF
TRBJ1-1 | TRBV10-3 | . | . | TGTGCCATCAGTACCTTTCAGGGGAACACTGAAGCTTTCTTT | CAISTFQGNTEAFF
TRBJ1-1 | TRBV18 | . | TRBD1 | TGTGCCAGCTCACCACTCGGGACAGAAAACATGAACACTGAAGCTTTCTTT | CASSPLGTENMNTEAFF
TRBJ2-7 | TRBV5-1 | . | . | TGCGCCAGCAGCTTGGACAGGCTGGCCTACGAGCAGTACTTC | CASSLDRLAYEQYF
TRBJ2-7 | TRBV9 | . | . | TGTGCCAGCAGCGTAGTTCGGTTCTGGTACGAGCAGTACTTC | CASSVVRFWYEQYF
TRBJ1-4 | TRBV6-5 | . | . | TGTGCCAGCAGATTCCGGGACAATCTGGGTGAAAAACTGTTTTTT | CASRFRDNLGEKLFF
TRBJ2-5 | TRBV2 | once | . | TGTGCCAGCTGCCAAGTCGGGGGAAACCAAGAGACCCAGTACTTC | CASCQVGGNQETQYF
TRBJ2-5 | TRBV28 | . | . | TGTGCCAGCAGACCCCCAGGGATTGGCGAGACCCAGTACTTC | CASRPPGIGETQYF
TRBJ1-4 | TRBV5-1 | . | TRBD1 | TGCGCCAGCAGCTACCTGACAGGGGATAGTGAAAAACTGTTTTTT | CASSYLTGDSEKLFF
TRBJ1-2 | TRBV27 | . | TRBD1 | TGTGCCAGCAGTCCCTACCCTATTGGACAGGGCTCCTCCTTACTAGCTAACTATGGCTACACCTTC | CASSPYPIGQGSSLLANYGYTF
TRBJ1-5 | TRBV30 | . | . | TGTGCCTGGAGTACAGGCAATCAGCCCCAGCATTTT | CAWSTGNQPQHF
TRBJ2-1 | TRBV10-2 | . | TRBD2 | TGCGCCAGCAGGGGTAGCGGGAGCGCGTACTCCTACAATGAGCAGTTCTTC | CASRGSGSAYSYNEQFF
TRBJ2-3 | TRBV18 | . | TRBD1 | TGTGCCAGCTCACTAAGGACAGCGGGACAGGGGGGCACAGATACGCAGTATTTT | CASSLRTAGQGGTDTQYF
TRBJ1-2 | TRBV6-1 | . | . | TGTGCCAGCAGTGGGGGGGAATTTGAGAACAACCAGTATGGCTACACCTTC | CASSGGEFENNQYGYTF
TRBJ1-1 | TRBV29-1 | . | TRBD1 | TGCAGCGCTAGAGGACAGGGGGGCACTGAAGCTTTCTTT | CSARGQGGTEAFF
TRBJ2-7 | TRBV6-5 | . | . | TGTGCCCGCAGGAGGTGCGGAACCTACGAGCAGTACTTC | CARRRCGTYEQYF
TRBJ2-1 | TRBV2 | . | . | TGTGCCAGCAGTGTCGGACAGAACAATGAGCAGTTCTTC | CASSVGQNNEQFF
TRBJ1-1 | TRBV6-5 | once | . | TGTGCCAGCAGTCAGGGGAGAACTGAAGCTTTCTTT | CASSQGRTEAFF
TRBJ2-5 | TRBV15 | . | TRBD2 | TGTGCCACCAGCAGCGGACTAGCACGAGAGACCCAGTACTTC | CATSSGLARETQYF
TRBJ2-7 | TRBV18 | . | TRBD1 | TGTGCCAGCTCTCCCGGGACAGCAGGGGAGCAGTACTTC | CASSPGTAGEQYF
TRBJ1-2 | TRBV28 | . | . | TGTGCCAGCAGTAGCCTAGGTCGGGGGATCGATGGCTACACCTTC | CASSSLGRGIDGYTF
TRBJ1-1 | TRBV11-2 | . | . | TGTGCCAGCAGCCCCTCGGTAGGGGAGGGCACTGAAGCTTTCTTT | CASSPSVGEGTEAFF
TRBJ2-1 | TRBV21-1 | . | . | TGTGCCAGCAATAAATTATTGGACAGGGACGGTGAGCAGTTCTTC | CASNKLLDRDGEQFF
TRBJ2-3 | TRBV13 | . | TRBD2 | TGTGCCAGCAGCTCCGTAGGCGGGGGGGCCCTCTTTACCAGCACAGATACGCAGTATTTT | CASSSVGGGALFTSTDTQYF
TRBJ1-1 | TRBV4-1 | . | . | TGCGCCAGCAGCCAACCATCGCAGGGGTACACTGAAGCTTTCTTT | CASSQPSQGYTEAFF
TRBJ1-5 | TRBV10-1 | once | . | TGCGCCAGCATCCTCGGACAGATTTATAGCAATCAGCCCCAGCATTTT | CASILGQIYSNQPQHF
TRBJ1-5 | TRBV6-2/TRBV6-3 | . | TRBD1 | TGTGCCAGCAGCCAAGGGACAGGGGGCTTTCTGAATCAGCCCCAGCATTTT | CASSQGTGGFLNQPQHF
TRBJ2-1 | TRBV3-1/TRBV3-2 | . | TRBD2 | TGTGCCAGCAGCCAAGATGAACTAGCGGGAACCTACAATGAGCAGTTCTTC | CASSQDELAGTYNEQFF